This TCR beta chain came from a study of blood T cells in healthy people across ages. Study-level results: Long-lived donors had more naive CD4+ cells and higher diversity than aged donors.

Germline CDR1 reads SGDLS; CDR2 reads YYNGEE. Trimming took 0 bases from V and 7 from J; bases not matched to a gene: 10. The CDR3 contains 17 residues. Combining a sample-barcoded 5' primer with a J-beta primer mix, a second PCR ran for about 7 to 12 cycles. A tag from a template-switch adaptor with 12 random nucleotides marked each cDNA molecule. TCRdb analysed the 5' RACE reads with MiXCR anew, one entry per CDR3 protein. The table includes about 570,000 distinct CDR3 sequences, 25% to 30% detected once. Only a few counts were recorded for this clonotype. No antigen is known for it. This sequence joins TRBV9 and TRBJ2-2, with 9 bases fitting TRBD1. Sequencing used blood. This TCR derives from a woman aged 70 to 79 in good health. CDR3 bases: TGTGCCAGCAGCGTAGGACAAAACAGGGGGCGGAACGGGGAGCTGTTTTTT. It is translated as CASSVGQNRGRNGELFF.